Presented here are 23 T cell receptor beta chains from one specimen sequenced in a study of regulatory T cells in long-lasting Graves disease. Time point here: newly diagnosed GD, antithyroid drugs for less than 3 months. From PBMCs, RNA was extracted and then used to make the TCR library. HTBI primers from iRepertoire and Arm-PCR of CDR3 regions yielded the TCR beta libraries. TCRdb passed the multiplex PCR reads through MiXCR, listing each CDR3 protein once. The data contain fewer than 450,000 distinct CDR3 sequences, approximately 16% of them seen just once; the ten biggest clones take up approximately 7.8%. The same specimen was also included in a second study, on T cells in Graves' hyperthyroidism and ophthalmopathy.

The specimen was peripheral blood mononuclear cells (PBMCs), collected at new diagnosis, from a patient treated with antithyroid drugs. The source of these receptors is a woman aged 40 to 50 with Graves disease.

This clonotype was recorded at least ten times. The chain joins TRBV30 to TRBJ2-5, with D possibly matching TRBD2 (6 bases). Germline CDR1 reads GTSNPN; CDR2 reads SVGIG (reference sequence). The CDR3 extends over 17 amino acids. V was clipped by 0 bases and J by 2 bases, with 19 bases between them. The CDR3 sequence: CAWSVPHGGIGQETQYF. CDR3 nucleotides: TGTGCCTGGAGTGTACCCCACGGGGGAATAGGGCAAGAGACCCAGTACTTC. Filled out from reference TRBV30 and TRBJ2-5, the complete variable domain reads SQTIHQWPATLVQPVGSPLSLECTVEGTSNPNLYWYRQAAGRGLQLLFYSVGIGQISSEVPQNLSASRPQDRQFILSSKKLLLSDSGFYLCAWSVPHGGIGQETQYFGPGTRLLVL.

The J gene is TRBJ2-1, the V gene TRBV6-1; 12 bases line up with TRBD2. Germline assignment: CDR1 MNHNS and CDR2 SASEGT. After removal of 6 bases from V and 7 bases from J, the junction contained 16 bases not matched to a gene. The CDR3 is 18 residues long. CDR3 amino acids: CASSLRPPSGRAKNEQFF. The DNA of the CDR3 is TGTGCCAGCAGCCTACGCCCTCCTAGCGGGAGGGCCAAGAATGAGCAGTTCTTC.

This clonotype was picked up many times. The chain recombines TRBV10-3 with TRBJ1-2; perhaps TRBD1 as D (6 bases). The CDR3 has 14 amino acids. The V and J ends lost 1 base and 7 bases respectively, with 13 bases between them. Germline lookup yields CDR1 ENHRY and CDR2 SYGVKD. The CDR3 DNA reads TGTGCCATCAGTGAGTTCCAGGGGATGACTGGCTACACCTTC. This gives the protein CAISEFQGMTGYTF.

This clonotype was seen a few times. The CDR3 nucleotides are TGTGCCAGCAGTTCCGAGGCGGGACGTTACAATGAGCAGTTCTTC. Protein: CASSSEAGRYNEQFF. The chain links TRBV11-2 to TRBJ2-1, with D tentatively TRBD2 (6 bases). V was pared by 6 bases and J by 4 bases, with 16 bases between. The germline V gene encodes CDR1 SGHAT and CDR2 FQNNGV. The CDR3 consists of 15 residues.

This clonotype has ten or more counts. A read error may account for a junction end that differs from germline. The chain carries TRBV5-1 and TRBJ1-1; D gene uncertain. The CDR3 is 13 residues long. Germline V gene sequence: CDR1 SGHRS, CDR2 YFSETQ. CDR3 sequence reads: CASSFLENTEAFF. The CDR3 DNA reads TGTGCCAGCAGCTTTTTAGAGAACACTGAAGCTTTCTTT. Using reference TRBV5-1 and TRBJ1-1 for the parts outside the CDR3, the full variable domain is KAGVTQTPRYLIKTRGQQVTLSCSPISGHRSVSWYQQTPGQGLQFLFEYFSETQRNKGNFPGRFSGRQFSNSRSEMNVSTLELGDSALYLCASSFLENTEAFFGQGTRLTVV.

This clonotype occurred many times. V usage is TRBV12-3 or TRBV12-4 and J usage is TRBJ1-5, with D hard to call. V shed 3 bases and J shed 6 bases, with 6 bases lying between them. This CDR3 comprises 12 residues. The CDR3 bases are TGTGCCAGCAGTTTGTGGGGTCAGCCCCAGCATTTT. Amino acid sequence: CASSLWGQPQHF.

This clonotype has ten or more counts. The chain has TRBV5-8 and TRBJ2-2; D is ambiguous. CDR3 length: 15 amino acids. V was trimmed by 2 bases and J by 4 bases, leaving 12 bases between them. The V gene's germline CDR1 is SGHTS and CDR2 YDEGEE. CDR3 DNA: TGTGCCAGCAGCTTAAGTCTGAGCAGCACCGGGGAGCTGTTTTTT. Protein product: CASSLSLSSTGELFF.

This rearrangement joins TRBV5-1 to TRBJ2-2; D is unresolved. V was trimmed by 2 bases and J by 5 bases, leaving 7 bases between them. CDR1 SGHRS and CDR2 YFSETQ come from the germline V gene. CDR3 size: 13 residues. The CDR3: CASSFTGTGELFF. The DNA of the CDR3 is TGCGCCAGCAGCTTTACCGGTACCGGGGAGCTGTTTTTT.

This clonotype was seen at least ten times. This chain links TRBV12-3 or TRBV12-4 with TRBJ2-7; tentative D call: TRBD2 (5 bases). This CDR3 contains 12 residues. V lost 7 bases, J lost 12 bases, and 19 bases lay in between. The CDR3 DNA sequence: TGTGCCAGCACGGGAATTAGTGGGGATCGGTACTTC. This codes for CASTGISGDRYF.

There are a few counts of this clonotype. The DNA for the CDR3 is TGTGCCACCAGCAGACTAGTTTACTACGAGCAGTACTTC. It specifies CATSRLVYYEQYF. The chain joins TRBV15 to TRBJ2-7; D is ambiguous. Germline CDR1 reads LNHNV; CDR2 reads YYDKDF (reference sequence). Trimming took off 2 bases at V and 3 bases at J, with 8 bases between the two ends. The CDR3 length is 13 residues.

The chain employs TRBV2 and TRBJ1-5; 11 positions agree with TRBD1. Germline values: CDR1 SNHLY, CDR2 FYNNEI. CDR3 length equals 15 residues. The V gene end was trimmed by 4 bases and the J gene end by 5 bases; junction bases not matched to a gene: 4. CDR3 nucleotides: TGTGCCAGCAGTGCCGGGACAGGGGGGGATCAGCCCCAGCATTTT. It translates to CASSAGTGGDQPQHF.

The chain joins TRBV28 to TRBJ1-2; no clear D gene. The CDR3 is 16 amino acids. From germline, CDR1 is MDHEN and CDR2 SYDVKM. Trimming took 5 bases from V and 0 from J, leaving 16 bases between them. CDR3 sequence (DNA): TGTGCCAGCAGTGCCGCCTCGGGTGGGGCTAACTATGGCTACACCTTC. Its translation is CASSAASGGANYGYTF.

This clonotype showed up just a few times. This sequence joins TRBV20-1 and TRBJ2-7; 10 positions agree with TRBD2. Trimming cost V 6 bases and J 2 bases; bases outside gene matches: 7. The CDR3 contains 14 residues. Germline CDR1 reads DFQATT; CDR2 reads SNEGSKA (reference sequence). CDR3 sequence (DNA): TGCAGTGCCCAGGGGACTAGCGAGACCTACGAGCAGTACTTC. Translation: CSAQGTSETYEQYF.

This clonotype was counted at least ten times. The rearrangement uses TRBV5-1 and TRBJ2-7, with 7 bases lining up with TRBD1. Germline CDR1 is SGHRS and CDR2 is YFSETQ. The length of the CDR3 is 15 residues. V gave up 0 bases and J gave up 3 bases; unmatched junction bases: 6. The CDR3 sequence: CASSLVAGGDYEQYF. The CDR3 region has the DNA TGCGCCAGCAGCTTGGTCGCAGGGGGTGACTACGAGCAGTACTTC.

The chain is built from TRBV5-4 and TRBJ2-3; D perhaps matches TRBD2 (6 bases). Germline V gene data show CDR1 as SGHNT and CDR2 as YYREEE (reference sequence). The CDR3 runs to 16 residues. V gave up 2 bases and J gave up 1 base, with 14 bases separating them. CDR3: CASSFGRGGGTDTQYF. The CDR3 DNA reads TGTGCCAGCAGCTTTGGAAGGGGAGGTGGCACAGATACGCAGTATTTT.

The sample holds many counts of this clonotype. This chain uses TRBV18 with TRBJ2-5, with D unresolved. This CDR3 has 14 residues. The V gene lost 6 bases and the J gene lost 3 bases, with 14 bases spanning the gap. CDR1 is KGHSH and CDR2 is LQKENI in the germline V gene. In DNA form, the CDR3 reads TGTGCCAGCTCCCGTGCCGGGCATAAAGAGACCCAGTACTTC. Translating it yields CASSRAGHKETQYF.

This clonotype has at least ten counts. The chain employs TRBV6-5 and TRBJ2-7, with TRBD2 identical over 7 bases. Germline V gene data show CDR1 as MNHEY and CDR2 as SVGAGI. Unmatched junction bases numbered 3, after V lost 4 bases and J lost 6 bases. The CDR3 loop spans 12 amino acids. The CDR3 DNA is TGTGCCAGCAGTTTCTGGGGGGGCGAGCAGTACTTC. Translation gives CASSFWGGEQYF.

Ten or more counts support this clonotype. The gene calls are TRBV19 and TRBJ2-1; 13 bases align to TRBD2. The CDR3 spans 17 residues. Germline CDR1 reads LNHDA; CDR2 reads SQIVND (reference sequence). The V and J ends lost 5 bases and 0 bases, in that order; junction bases with no gene match: 4. CDR3 residues: CASSPRTSGSSYNEQFF. DNA of the CDR3: TGTGCCAGTAGTCCGAGGACTAGCGGGAGCTCCTACAATGAGCAGTTCTTC.

The chain has TRBV9 and TRBJ2-6; D is undetermined. Germline CDR1 is SGDLS and CDR2 is YYNGEE. The V end was cut by 3 bases, the J end by 2 bases, with 15 bases between. There are 17 residues in the CDR3. CDR3 region: CASSARWGTPGANVLTF. The CDR3 region has the DNA TGTGCCAGCAGCGCCCGTTGGGGAACGCCTGGGGCCAACGTCCTGACTTTC. Combining the CDR3 with reference TRBV9 and TRBJ2-6 gives the whole variable domain DSGVTQTPKHLITATGQRVTLRCSPRSGDLSVYWYQQSLDQGLQFLIQYYNGEERAKGNILERFSAQQFPDLHSELNLSSLELGDSALYFCASSARWGTPGANVLTFGAGSRLTVL.

This clonotype has only a few counts. This rearrangement joins TRBV27 to TRBJ2-1; D might be TRBD2 (5 bases). The CDR3 consists of 13 residues. The germline CDR1 and CDR2 sequences are MNHEY and SMNVEV (reference sequence). Trimming left V 5 bases short and J 8 bases short, with 13 bases between. CDR3 sequence reads: CASSLWAGDEQFF. CDR3 DNA: TGTGCCAGCAGTCTATGGGCCGGGGATGAGCAGTTCTTC.

The sample holds many counts of this clonotype. The chain links TRBV27 to TRBJ1-2; 7 nucleotides agree with TRBD1. Germline V gene data show CDR1 as MNHEY and CDR2 as SMNVEV (reference sequence). The CDR3 covers 16 residues. V gave up 5 bases and J gave up 0 bases; unmatched junction bases: 9. DNA of the CDR3: TGTGCCAGCAGTCACAGGGGCCTCACTTCTAACTATGGCTACACCTTC. Encoded protein: CASSHRGLTSNYGYTF.

The CDR3 here is CASREDSHQPQHF. CDR3 nucleotide sequence: TGTGCCAGCAGGGAGGACAGCCATCAGCCCCAGCATTTT. The chain is built from TRBV6-2 or TRBV6-3 and TRBJ1-5, with D possibly matching TRBD1 (6 bases). Germline lookup yields CDR1 MNHEY and CDR2 SVGEGT. The CDR3 covers 13 residues. V was cut by 6 bases and J by 5 bases, with 11 bases left in between.

This clonotype was seen a few times. The rearrangement links TRBV19 to TRBJ1-1; D is unresolved. Germline lookup yields CDR1 LNHDA and CDR2 SQIVND (reference sequence). CDR3 length: 15 residues. V was shortened by 4 bases and J by 0 bases, with 12 bases between the two germline ends. CDR3 sequence: CASSKDAPMNTEAFF. In DNA form, the CDR3 reads TGTGCCAGTAGTAAGGATGCCCCCATGAACACTGAAGCTTTCTTT.